The clone carrying this T cell receptor beta chain came up many times. Its specificity is unknown. The data derive from a study of T cell repertoires in cytomegalovirus infection. Findings of the study overall: Carriers of CMV and the relevant HLA type were discriminated by public TCR beta frequency.

A single record per CDR3 protein comes from TCRdb applying MiXCR to the reads. This sample has 300,000 to 450,000 distinct CDR3 sequences, with 15% to 20% found just once. Unmatched junction bases numbered 11, after V lost 4 bases and J lost 4 bases. The CDR3 is 17 amino acids. CDR1 is SEHNR and CDR2 is FQNEAQ in the germline V gene (reference sequence). The sequenced material came from PBMCs. The chain combines TRBV7-9 with TRBJ1-2; 11 bases line up with TRBD1. The TCR comes from a human donor in good health (CMV status not recorded). Some clones in this sample may be carry-over from other donors' samples. The chain's CDR3 is CASSSGQGAYTLYGYTF. The CDR3 DNA reads TGTGCCAGCAGCTCCGGACAGGGGGCCTATACCCTCTATGGCTACACCTTC. The full variable domain, with the rest looked up from reference TRBV7-9 and TRBJ1-2, is DTGVSQNPRHKITKRGQNVTFRCDPISEHNRLYWYRQTLGQGPEFLTYFQNEAQLEKSRLLSDRFSAERPKGSFSTLEIQRTEQGDSAMYLCASSSGQGAYTLYGYTFGSGTRLTVV.